Below are 17 T cell receptor beta chains sequenced from a single sample in a study of blood T cell repertoires in COVID-19. The method was immunoSEQ multiplex PCR; TCRdb's version includes in-frame clones alone and lacks a portion of them. The repertoire holds over 300,000 clones, 80% to 90% seen once, with 5% to 7% in the top ten. Sequenced: peripheral blood. Every receptor here comes from a man younger than 35 who had recovered from COVID-19.

The chain recombines TRBV2 with TRBJ2-2, with D possibly matching TRBD2 (6 bases). Germline V gives CDR1 SNHLY, CDR2 FYNNEI. V dropped 9 bases and J dropped 0 bases, with 14 bases sitting between them. The CDR3 runs to 15 residues. CDR3 in amino acids: CARARGSANTGELFF. Here the CDR3 DNA reads TGTGCCAGAGCACGGGGGTCCGCGAACACCGGGGAGCTGTTTTTT.

Remarks on this clone: At one of its ends the junction is not consistent with the germline gene, which may arise from a read error. The chain links TRBV7-7 to TRBJ2-5; 7 positions match TRBD2. The germline V gene has CDR1 SSHAT and CDR2 FNYEAQ (reference sequence). The CDR3 is made up of 15 amino acids. CDR3 residues: CASSPLGAGRETQYF. The DNA of the CDR3 is TGTGCTAGCAGCCCCCTTGGAGCGGGGAGAGAGACCCAGTACTTC.

This clone was picked up one time. The chain is built from TRBV7-9 and TRBJ1-2; 10 nucleotides agree with TRBD1. CDR1 SEHNR and CDR2 FQNEAQ come from the germline V gene (reference sequence). The CDR3 spans 14 residues. Trimming removed 6 bases from V and 5 bases from J; junction bases left unmatched: 6. In DNA form, the CDR3 reads TGTGCCAGCAGTCCGACAGGGGGCTCGTATGGCTACACCTTC. It encodes CASSPTGGSYGYTF. The variable domain in full, with the rest retrieved from reference TRBV7-9 and TRBJ1-2, is DTGVSQNPRHKITKRGQNVTFRCDPISEHNRLYWYRQTLGQGPEFLTYFQNEAQLEKSRLLSDRFSAERPKGSFSTLEIQRTEQGDSAMYLCASSPTGGSYGYTFGSGTRLTVV.

This rearrangement joins TRBV19 to TRBJ1-1; D is unclear. Germline V gene sequence: CDR1 LNHDA, CDR2 SQIVND (reference sequence). The V end lost 6 bases, the J end lost 1 base, and 3 bases lay between the germline ends. The CDR3 extends over 11 amino acids. The CDR3 DNA reads as TGTGCCAGTAGCAGGAACACTGAAGCTTTCTTT. This codes for CASSRNTEAFF. Together with reference TRBV19 and TRBJ1-1, the CDR3 gives the full variable domain: DGGITQSPKYLFRKEGQNVTLSCEQNLNHDAMYWYRQDPGQGLRLIYYSQIVNDFQKGDIAEGYSVSREKKESFPLTVTSAQKNPTAFYLCASSRNTEAFFGQGTRLTVV.

The rearrangement joins TRBV10-1 to TRBJ2-3; D unclear. The CDR3 covers 13 residues. Germline V gene lookup returns CDR1 WNHNN and CDR2 SYGVQD (reference sequence). Trimming stripped 3 bases from V and 0 bases from J, with 4 bases between. The CDR3 nucleotides read TGCGCCAGCAGTGATCCGAGCACAGATACGCAGTATTTT. This gives the protein CASSDPSTDTQYF.

The chain is built from TRBV19 and TRBJ1-4, with 11 bases identical to TRBD1. The V gene's germline CDR1 is LNHDA and CDR2 SQIVND (reference sequence). The CDR3 totals 15 residues. Trimming removed 5 bases from V and 7 bases from J; junction bases left unmatched: 6. CDR3 region: CASSGTGGTSEKLFF. The CDR3 DNA sequence: TGTGCCAGTAGTGGGACAGGGGGTACGAGTGAAAAACTGTTTTTT.

This clone has only a few counts. J is TRBJ2-7 and V is TRBV28; 9 bases are shared with TRBD1. Germline CDR1 is MDHEN and CDR2 is SYDVKM. CDR3 size: 13 residues. Unmatched junction bases numbered 8, after V lost 8 bases and J lost 6 bases. Written as DNA, the CDR3 is TGTGCCAGCGATGCGGGACAGGGCGGCGAGCAGTACTTC. It encodes CASDAGQGGEQYF.

The CDR3 DNA reads as TGCGCCAGCTCAGACGAGCGGTCCTACGAGCAGTACTTC. This gives the protein CASSDERSYEQYF. The V call is TRBV5-1, the J call TRBJ2-7; D may be TRBD2 (5 bases). V shed 7 bases and J shed 1 base, with 12 bases lying between them. This CDR3 comprises 13 residues. The germline CDR1 and CDR2 sequences are SGHRS and YFSETQ.

The genes are TRBV5-6 and TRBJ1-1, with a weak D call TRBD1 (5 bases). V lost 3 bases and J 5 bases, leaving 17 bases between the germline ends. Germline assignment: CDR1 SGHDT and CDR2 YYEEEE. This CDR3 comprises 15 residues. CDR3 coding DNA: TGTGCCAGCAGCTCACCAATGGGGGGGTGGACTGAAGCTTTCTTT. Protein: CASSSPMGGWTEAFF.

The rearrangement joins TRBV29-1 to TRBJ2-1; perhaps TRBD1 as D (5 bases). CDR1 is SQVTM, CDR2 ANQGSEA, per germline. The V end was cut by 4 bases, the J end by 2 bases, with 9 bases between. There are 13 residues in the CDR3. CDR3 amino acids: CSVAGNTYNEQFF. Written as DNA, the CDR3 is TGCAGCGTTGCAGGGAACACCTACAATGAGCAGTTCTTC.

The V call is TRBV10-1, the J call TRBJ1-2; perhaps TRBD1 as D (5 bases). CDR1 is WNHNN, CDR2 SYGVQD, per germline (reference sequence). Deletions cut 3 bases from V and 4 bases from J, with 12 bases between. This CDR3 comprises 14 residues. CDR3 DNA sequence: TGCGCCAGCAGTGATTCAGGGACTCTCTATGGCTACACCTTC. It encodes CASSDSGTLYGYTF.

The chain carries TRBV27 and TRBJ2-3, with D tentatively TRBD1 (6 bases). CDR1 MNHEY and CDR2 SMNVEV come from the germline V gene (reference sequence). The CDR3 covers 17 residues. The ends were cut back, 4 bases at V and 2 bases at J, with 19 bases in the middle. The CDR3 protein is CASSSTLNRAHTDTQYF. The CDR3 nucleotides are TGTGCCAGCAGTTCCACCCTAAACAGGGCGCACACAGATACGCAGTATTTT.

The rearrangement links TRBV15 to TRBJ1-6, with unresolved D. V was clipped by 0 bases and J by 7 bases, with 7 bases between them. The germline CDR1 and CDR2 sequences are LNHNV and YYDKDF (reference sequence). The CDR3 sequence is 14 residues long. CDR3 amino acids: CATSRDSGNSPLHF. DNA of the CDR3: TGTGCCACCAGCAGAGATTCCGGGAATTCACCCCTCCACTTT.

The chain's CDR3 is CASSQEDTESSYNEQFF. The CDR3, as DNA: TGCGCCAGCAGCCAAGAAGACACCGAGAGCTCCTACAATGAGCAGTTCTTC. J is TRBJ2-1 and V is TRBV4-1; D uncertain. V shed 0 bases and J shed 0 bases, with 12 bases lying between them. CDR1 MGHRA and CDR2 YSYEKL come from the germline V gene. The CDR3 is made up of 17 amino acids.

The chain links TRBV5-1 to TRBJ2-2; TRBD1 might be the D (6 bases). CDR1 and CDR2 from the germline V gene are SGHRS and YFSETQ. CDR3 length: 15 amino acids. Deletions cut 0 bases from V and 0 bases from J, with 6 bases between. CDR3 nucleotides: TGCGCCAGCAGCTTGGGGACAGCGAACACCGGGGAGCTGTTTTTT. It codes for CASSLGTANTGELFF.

This chain connects TRBV7-6 to TRBJ2-7; D is perhaps TRBD2 (6 bases). This CDR3 has 13 residues. Germline V gives CDR1 SGHVS, CDR2 FNYEAQ. Trimming took off 3 bases at V and 4 bases at J, with 10 bases between the two ends. The CDR3 loop is CASSLSGRYEQYF. The CDR3, as DNA: TGTGCCAGCAGCTTGAGCGGGCGATACGAGCAGTACTTC.

The CDR3 protein is CAISRTGYTEAFF. CDR3 in DNA: TGTGCCATCAGTCGGACAGGGTACACTGAAGCTTTCTTT. The chain uses TRBV10-3 and TRBJ1-1, with 8 bases matching TRBD1. The CDR3 has 13 amino acids. J gave up 3 bases and V 5 bases, and 2 bases lay outside the gene matches. Germline values: CDR1 ENHRY, CDR2 SYGVKD.